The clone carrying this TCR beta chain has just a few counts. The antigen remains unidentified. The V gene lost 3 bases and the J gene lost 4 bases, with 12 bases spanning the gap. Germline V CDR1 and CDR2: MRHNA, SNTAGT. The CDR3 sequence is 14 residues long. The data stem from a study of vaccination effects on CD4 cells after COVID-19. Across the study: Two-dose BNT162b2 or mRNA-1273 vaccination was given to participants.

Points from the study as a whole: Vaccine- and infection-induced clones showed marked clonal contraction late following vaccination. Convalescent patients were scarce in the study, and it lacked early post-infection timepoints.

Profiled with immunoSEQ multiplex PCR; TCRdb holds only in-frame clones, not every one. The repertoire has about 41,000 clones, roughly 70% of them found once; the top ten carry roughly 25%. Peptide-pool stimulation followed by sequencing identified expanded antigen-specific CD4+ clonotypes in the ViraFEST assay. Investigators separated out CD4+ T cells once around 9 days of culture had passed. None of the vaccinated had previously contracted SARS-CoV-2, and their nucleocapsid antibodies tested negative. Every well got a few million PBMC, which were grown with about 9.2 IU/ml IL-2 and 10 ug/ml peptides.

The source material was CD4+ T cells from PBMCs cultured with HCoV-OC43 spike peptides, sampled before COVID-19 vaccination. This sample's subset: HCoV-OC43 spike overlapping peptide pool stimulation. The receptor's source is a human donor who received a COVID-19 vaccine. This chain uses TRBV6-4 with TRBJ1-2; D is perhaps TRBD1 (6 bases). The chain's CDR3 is CASSEVAGAYGYTF. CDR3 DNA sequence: TGTGCCAGCAGTGAGGTCGCAGGGGCCTATGGCTACACCTTC.